The entry below describes one TCR beta chain. Its antigen is currently unknown. Clones were read by immunoSEQ multiplex PCR, and TCRdb kept only the in-frame ones, dropping some. The sample records 75,000 to 100,000 clones, over 75% being singletons. Stated time point: baseline, week 1 (first vaccination visit). Treatment given: pre-vaccination baseline after standard-of-care therapy. This sample was taken from a study of a mutant IDH1 vaccine in newly diagnosed glioma. Regarding the study as a whole: In 90% to 95% of patients, immune responses induced by the vaccine occurred. Among top peripheral T cell clonotypes, changes seemed unrelated to pseudoprogression.

Trimming shortened V by 1 base and J by 3 bases, and 11 bases separated the two germline ends. Germline assignment: CDR1 SGHDT and CDR2 YYEEEE. CDR3 length: 15 residues. The genes are TRBV5-6 and TRBJ1-5; the D is unclear. The receptor was derived from a man aged 40-50 years with glioma. Some clones in this sample may be carry-over from other donors' samples. Sequenced here: PBMCs, sampled from a glioma patient treated with radiotherapy, temozolomide or both. The CDR3 reads CASSLRGHSNQPQHF. CDR3 sequence (DNA): TGTGCCAGCAGCTTGAGAGGCCACTCCAATCAGCCCCAGCATTTT.